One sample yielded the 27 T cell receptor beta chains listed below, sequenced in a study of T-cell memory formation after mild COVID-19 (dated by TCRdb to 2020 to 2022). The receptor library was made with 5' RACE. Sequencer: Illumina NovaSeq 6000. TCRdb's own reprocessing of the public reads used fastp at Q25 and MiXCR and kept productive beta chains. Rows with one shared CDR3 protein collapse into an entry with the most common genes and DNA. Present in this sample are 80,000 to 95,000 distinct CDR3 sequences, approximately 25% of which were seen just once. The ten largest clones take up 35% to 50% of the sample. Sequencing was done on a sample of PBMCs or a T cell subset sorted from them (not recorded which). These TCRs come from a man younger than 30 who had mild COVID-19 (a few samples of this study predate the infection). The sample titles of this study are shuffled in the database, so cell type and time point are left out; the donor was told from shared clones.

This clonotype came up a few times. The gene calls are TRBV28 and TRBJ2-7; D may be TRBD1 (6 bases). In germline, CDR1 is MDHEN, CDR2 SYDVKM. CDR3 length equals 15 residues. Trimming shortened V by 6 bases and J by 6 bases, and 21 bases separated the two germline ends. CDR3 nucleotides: TGTGCCAGCAGCCCCGCCCGATTACAGGGACCCGAGCAGTACGTC. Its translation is CASSPARLQGPEQYV.

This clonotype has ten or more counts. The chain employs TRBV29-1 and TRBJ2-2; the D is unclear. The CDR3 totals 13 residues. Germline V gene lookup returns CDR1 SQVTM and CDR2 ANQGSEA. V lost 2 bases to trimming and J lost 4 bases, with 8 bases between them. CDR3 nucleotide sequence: TGCAGCGTTGAAATGGTTGGCACCGGGGAGCTGTTTTTT. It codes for CSVEMVGTGELFF.

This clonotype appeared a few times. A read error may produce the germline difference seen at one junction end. CDR3 coding DNA: TGCGCCAGCAGTCAAGTAGGGGCTCATGAAGCTTTCTTT. Amino acid sequence: CASSQVGAHEAFF. The chain is built from TRBV4-1 and TRBJ1-1; tentatively, D is TRBD1 (5 bases). Germline V gene lookup returns CDR1 MGHRA and CDR2 YSYEKL. CDR3 length: 13 amino acids.

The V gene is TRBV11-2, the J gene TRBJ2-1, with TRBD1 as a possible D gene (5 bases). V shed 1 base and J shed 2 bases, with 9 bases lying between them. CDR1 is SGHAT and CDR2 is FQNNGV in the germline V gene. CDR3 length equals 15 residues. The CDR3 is CASSLVGVAYNEQFF. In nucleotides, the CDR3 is TGTGCCAGCAGCTTAGTAGGGGTTGCCTACAATGAGCAGTTCTTC.

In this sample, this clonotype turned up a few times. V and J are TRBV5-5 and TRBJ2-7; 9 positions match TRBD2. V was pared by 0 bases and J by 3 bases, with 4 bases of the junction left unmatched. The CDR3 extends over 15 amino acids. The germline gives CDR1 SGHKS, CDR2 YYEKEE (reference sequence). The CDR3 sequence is CASSLGLAGNYEQYF. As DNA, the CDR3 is TGTGCCAGCAGCTTGGGGCTAGCGGGGAACTACGAGCAGTACTTC.

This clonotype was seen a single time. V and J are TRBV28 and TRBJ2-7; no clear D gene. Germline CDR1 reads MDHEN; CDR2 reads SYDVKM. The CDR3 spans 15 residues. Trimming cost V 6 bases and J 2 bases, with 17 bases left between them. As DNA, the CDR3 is TGTGCCAGCAGCACCCCCCGGACGTATCCCTACGAGCAGTACGTC. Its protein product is CASSTPRTYPYEQYV.

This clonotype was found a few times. The CDR3 sequence is CASSLSRGGTGELFF. CDR3 nucleotides: TGTGCCAGCAGCTTAAGCCGGGGGGGCACCGGGGAGCTGTTTTTT. This chain joins TRBV7-3 and TRBJ2-2, with 8 bases lining up with TRBD2. The CDR3 spans 15 residues. Germline CDR1 and CDR2: SGHTA and FQGTGA. The V and J ends lost 1 base and 4 bases, in that order; junction bases with no gene match: 2.

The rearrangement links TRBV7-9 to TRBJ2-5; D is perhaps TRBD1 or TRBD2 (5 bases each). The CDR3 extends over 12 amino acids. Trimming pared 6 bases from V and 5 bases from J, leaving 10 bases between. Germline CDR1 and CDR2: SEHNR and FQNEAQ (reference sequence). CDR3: CASRWGSETQYF. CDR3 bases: TGTGCCAGCAGGTGGGGGTCCGAGACCCAGTACTTC. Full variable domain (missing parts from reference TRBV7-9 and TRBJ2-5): DTGVSQNPRHKITKRGQNVTFRCDPISEHNRLYWYRQTLGQGPEFLTYFQNEAQLEKSRLLSDRFSAERPKGSFSTLEIQRTEQGDSAMYLCASRWGSETQYFGPGTRLLVL.

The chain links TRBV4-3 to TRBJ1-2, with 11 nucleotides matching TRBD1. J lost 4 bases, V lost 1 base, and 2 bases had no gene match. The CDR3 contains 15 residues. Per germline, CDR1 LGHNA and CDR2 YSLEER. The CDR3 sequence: CASSQAGQGVYGYTF. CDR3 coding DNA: TGCGCCAGCAGCCAAGCGGGACAGGGGGTCTATGGCTACACCTTC.

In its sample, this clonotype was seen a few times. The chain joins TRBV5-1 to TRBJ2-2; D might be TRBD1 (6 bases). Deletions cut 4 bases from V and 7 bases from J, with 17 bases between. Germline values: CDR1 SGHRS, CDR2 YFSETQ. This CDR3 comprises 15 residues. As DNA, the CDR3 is TGCGCCAGCAGCGCCAACAGGGCGGTCGGCGGGGAGCTGTTTTTT. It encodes CASSANRAVGGELFF.

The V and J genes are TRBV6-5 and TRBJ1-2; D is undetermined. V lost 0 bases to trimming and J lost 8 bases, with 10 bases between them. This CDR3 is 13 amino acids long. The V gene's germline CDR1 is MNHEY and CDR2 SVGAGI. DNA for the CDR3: TGTGCCAGCAGTTACTCCCCCGCAGACGGCTACACCTTC. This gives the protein CASSYSPADGYTF.

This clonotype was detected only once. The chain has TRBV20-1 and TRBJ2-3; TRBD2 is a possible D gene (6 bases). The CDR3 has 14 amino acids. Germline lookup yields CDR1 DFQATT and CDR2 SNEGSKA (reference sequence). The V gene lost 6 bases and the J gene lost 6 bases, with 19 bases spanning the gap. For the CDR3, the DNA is TGCAGTGCGAGCACAACGCGGGGTGGCGATACGCAGTATTTT. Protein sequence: CSASTTRGGDTQYF.

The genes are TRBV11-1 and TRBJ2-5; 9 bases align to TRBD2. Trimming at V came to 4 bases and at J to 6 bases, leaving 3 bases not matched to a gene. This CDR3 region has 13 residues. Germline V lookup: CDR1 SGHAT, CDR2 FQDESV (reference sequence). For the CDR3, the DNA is TGTGCCAGCAGCTCTAGCGGGATGAAGACCCAGTACTTC. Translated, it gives CASSSSGMKTQYF.

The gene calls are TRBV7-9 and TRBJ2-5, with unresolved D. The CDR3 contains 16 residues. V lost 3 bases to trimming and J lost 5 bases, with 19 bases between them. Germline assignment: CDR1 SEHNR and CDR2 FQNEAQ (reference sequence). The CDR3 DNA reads TGTGCCAGCAGCTTCGCTCTGACGGTCCGCGAGGAGACCCAGTACTTC. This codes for CASSFALTVREETQYF.

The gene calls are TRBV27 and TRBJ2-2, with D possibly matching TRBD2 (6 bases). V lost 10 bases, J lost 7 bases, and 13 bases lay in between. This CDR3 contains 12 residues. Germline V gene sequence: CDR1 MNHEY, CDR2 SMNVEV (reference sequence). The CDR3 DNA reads TGTGCCACCAAGCTGACTAGCGGGGAGCTGTTTTTT. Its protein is CATKLTSGELFF.

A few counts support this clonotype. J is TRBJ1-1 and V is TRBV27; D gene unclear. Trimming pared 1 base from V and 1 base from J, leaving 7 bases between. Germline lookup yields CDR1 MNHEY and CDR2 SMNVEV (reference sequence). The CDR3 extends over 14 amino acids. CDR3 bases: TGTGCCAGCAGTTTATTATCGGGGAACACTGAAGCTTTCTTT. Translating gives CASSLLSGNTEAFF.

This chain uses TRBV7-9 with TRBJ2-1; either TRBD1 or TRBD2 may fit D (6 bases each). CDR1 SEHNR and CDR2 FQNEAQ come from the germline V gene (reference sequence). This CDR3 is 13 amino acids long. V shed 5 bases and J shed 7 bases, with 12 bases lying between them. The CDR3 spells CASSRKGGNEQFF. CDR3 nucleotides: TGTGCCAGCAGCCGGAAGGGGGGTAATGAGCAGTTCTTC.

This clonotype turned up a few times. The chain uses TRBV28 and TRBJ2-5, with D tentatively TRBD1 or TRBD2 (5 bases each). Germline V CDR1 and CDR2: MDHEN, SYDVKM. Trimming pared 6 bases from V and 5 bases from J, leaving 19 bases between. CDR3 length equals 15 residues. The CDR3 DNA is TGTGCCAGCAGCGCGGCCGGGACCAATAGTGAGACCCAGTACTTC. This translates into CASSAAGTNSETQYF.

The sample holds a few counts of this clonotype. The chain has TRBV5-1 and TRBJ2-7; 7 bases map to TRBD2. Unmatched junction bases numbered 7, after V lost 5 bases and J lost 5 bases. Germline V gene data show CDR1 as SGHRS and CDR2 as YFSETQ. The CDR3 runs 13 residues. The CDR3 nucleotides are TGCGCCAGCAGTTGGGGAGGGGATGACGAGCAGTACTTC. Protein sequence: CASSWGGDDEQYF. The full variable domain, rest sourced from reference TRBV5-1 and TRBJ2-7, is KAGVTQTPRYLIKTRGQQVTLSCSPISGHRSVSWYQQTPGQGLQFLFEYFSETQRNKGNFPGRFSGRQFSNSRSEMNVSTLELGDSALYLCASSWGGDDEQYFGPGTRLTVT.

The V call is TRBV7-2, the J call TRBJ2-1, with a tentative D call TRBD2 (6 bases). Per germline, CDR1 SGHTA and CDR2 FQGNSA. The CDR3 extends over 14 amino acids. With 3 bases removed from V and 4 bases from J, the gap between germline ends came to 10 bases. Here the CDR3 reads CASSFPGTYNEQFF. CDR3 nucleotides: TGTGCCAGCAGCTTTCCAGGGACTTACAATGAGCAGTTCTTC.

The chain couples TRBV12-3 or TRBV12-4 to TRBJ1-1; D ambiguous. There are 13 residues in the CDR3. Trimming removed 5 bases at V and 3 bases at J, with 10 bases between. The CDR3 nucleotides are TGTGCCAGCAGTGAGGCAGTTGACACTGAAGCTTTCTTT. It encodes CASSEAVDTEAFF.

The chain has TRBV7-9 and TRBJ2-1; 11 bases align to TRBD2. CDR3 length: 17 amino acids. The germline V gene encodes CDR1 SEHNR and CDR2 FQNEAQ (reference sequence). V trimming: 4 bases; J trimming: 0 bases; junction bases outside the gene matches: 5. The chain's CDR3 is CASSSRLAGNSYNEQFF. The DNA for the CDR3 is TGTGCCAGCAGCTCCAGACTAGCGGGGAACTCCTACAATGAGCAGTTCTTC.

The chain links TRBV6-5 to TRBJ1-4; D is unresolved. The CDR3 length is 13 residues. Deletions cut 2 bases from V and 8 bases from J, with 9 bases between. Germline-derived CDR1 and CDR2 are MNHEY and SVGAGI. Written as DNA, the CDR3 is TGTGCCAGCAGTTACATTGAGGGAGAAAAACTGTTTTTT. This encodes CASSYIEGEKLFF.

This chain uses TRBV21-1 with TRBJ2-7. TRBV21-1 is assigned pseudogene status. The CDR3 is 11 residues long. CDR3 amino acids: CASGDSYEQYV. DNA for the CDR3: TGTGCCAGTGGGGATTCCTACGAGCAGTACGTC.

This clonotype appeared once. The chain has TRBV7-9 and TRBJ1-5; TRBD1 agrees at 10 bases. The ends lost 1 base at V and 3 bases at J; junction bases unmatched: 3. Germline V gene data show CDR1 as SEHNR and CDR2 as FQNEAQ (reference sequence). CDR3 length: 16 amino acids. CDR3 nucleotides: TGTGCCAGCAGCTTAGTCGGGACAGGGGCCAATCAGCCCCAGCATTTT. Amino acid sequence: CASSLVGTGANQPQHF.

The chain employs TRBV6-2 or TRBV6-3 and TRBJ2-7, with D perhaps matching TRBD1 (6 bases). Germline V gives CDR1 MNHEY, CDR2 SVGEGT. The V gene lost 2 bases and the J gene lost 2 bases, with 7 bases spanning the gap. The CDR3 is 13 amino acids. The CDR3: CASSYDRTYEQYV. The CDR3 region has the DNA TGTGCCAGCAGTTACGACAGGACCTACGAGCAGTACGTC.

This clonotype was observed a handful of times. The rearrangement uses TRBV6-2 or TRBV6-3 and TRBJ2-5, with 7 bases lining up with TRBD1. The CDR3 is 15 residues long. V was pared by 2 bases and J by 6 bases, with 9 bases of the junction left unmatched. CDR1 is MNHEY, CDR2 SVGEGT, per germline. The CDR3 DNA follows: TGTGCCAGCAGTTACCTAGACAGGGAAGGACAGACCCAGTACTTC. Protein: CASSYLDREGQTQYF.